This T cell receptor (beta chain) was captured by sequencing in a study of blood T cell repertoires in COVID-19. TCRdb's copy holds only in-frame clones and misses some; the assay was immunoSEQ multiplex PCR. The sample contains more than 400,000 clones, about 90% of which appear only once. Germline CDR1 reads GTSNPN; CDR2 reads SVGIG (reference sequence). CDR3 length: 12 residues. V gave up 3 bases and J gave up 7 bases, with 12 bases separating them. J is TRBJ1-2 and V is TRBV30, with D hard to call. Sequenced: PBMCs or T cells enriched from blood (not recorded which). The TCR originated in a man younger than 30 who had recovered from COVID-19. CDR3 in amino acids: CAWRETKGGYTF. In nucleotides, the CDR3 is TGTGCCTGGAGAGAGACAAAAGGTGGCTACACCTTC. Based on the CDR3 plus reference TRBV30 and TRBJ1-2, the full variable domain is SQTIHQWPATLVQPVGSPLSLECTVEGTSNPNLYWYRQAAGRGLQLLFYSVGIGQISSEVPQNLSASRPQDRQFILSSKKLLLSDSGFYLCAWRETKGGYTFGSGTRLTVV.